Presented here are 15 T cell receptor beta chains from one specimen sequenced in a study of T-cell reconstitution after alpha-beta-depleted transplantation in children. Preparation of the TCRbeta library involved a method that used unique molecular identifiers. MiXCR, applied by TCRdb to the PCR reads, yields one record per CDR3 protein. The data contain 250,000 to 400,000 distinct CDR3 sequences, over 20% of them singletons. Specimen: PBMCs, mostly from graft donor cells, collected 180 days after TCRalphabeta/CD19-depleted stem cell transplant. The receptor source for this set is a male patient younger than 18 who had a stem cell transplant for acute lymphoblastic leukemia, so the T cells may come from the graft donor.

This clonotype was seen ten or more times. CDR3 sequence reads: CASSPPRGMEGYNEQFF. The CDR3 bases are TGTGCCAGCAGCCCCCCGAGGGGCATGGAGGGATACAATGAGCAGTTCTTC. The chain uses TRBV7-3 and TRBJ2-1; perhaps TRBD2 as D (6 bases). Trimming cost V 5 bases and J 4 bases, with 21 bases left between them. There are 17 residues in the CDR3. Germline CDR1 and CDR2: SGHTA and FQGTGA.

This clonotype was recorded a few times. CDR3 in amino acids: CASSLAVGFEELFF. The CDR3 DNA reads TGCGCCAGCAGCTTGGCGGTGGGTTTTGAGGAGCTGTTTTTT. The chain joins TRBV5-1 to TRBJ2-2; D remains unclear. Trimming took off 0 bases at V and 10 bases at J, with 13 bases between the two ends. This CDR3 region has 14 residues. CDR1 is SGHRS, CDR2 YFSETQ, per germline.

The chain is built from TRBV18 and TRBJ1-1, with 7 bases fitting TRBD1. V dropped 4 bases and J dropped 7; count of bases not matched to a gene: 3. The CDR3 is 12 residues long. In germline, CDR1 is KGHSH, CDR2 LQKENI. The CDR3 loop is CASSHGTDEAFF. In DNA form, the CDR3 reads TGTGCCAGCTCACACGGGACAGATGAAGCTTTCTTT.

This clonotype appeared many times. The V and J genes are TRBV24-1 and TRBJ1-5, with D perhaps matching TRBD1 (6 bases). Germline-derived CDR1 and CDR2 are KGHDR and SFDVKD. This CDR3 contains 15 residues. The V end lost 10 bases, the J end lost 4 bases, and 19 bases lay between the germline ends. CDR3: CATPDWTAINQPQHF. For the CDR3, the DNA is TGTGCCACGCCAGACTGGACAGCTATTAATCAGCCCCAGCATTTT.

The chain joins TRBV7-6 to TRBJ1-4, with TRBD1 as a possible D gene (5 bases). Germline CDR1 and CDR2: SGHVS and FNYEAQ. The ends were cut back, 5 bases at V and 6 bases at J, with 19 bases in the middle. The CDR3 runs to 16 residues. The CDR3 loop is CASSPLAGTFDEKLFF. In DNA, the CDR3 is TGTGCCAGCAGCCCCTTGGCCGGGACTTTCGATGAAAAACTGTTTTTT.

This chain links TRBV4-1 with TRBJ1-2; D is possibly TRBD1 (6 bases). This CDR3 has 17 residues. Germline V gene sequence: CDR1 MGHRA, CDR2 YSYEKL. V lost 0 bases, J lost 3 bases, and 17 bases lay in between. The CDR3 here is CASSQEGRPTGYYGYTF. CDR3 nucleotide sequence: TGCGCCAGCAGCCAAGAAGGGCGGCCGACAGGCTACTATGGCTACACCTTC.

This clonotype has more than one count but fewer than ten. V and J are TRBV12-3 or TRBV12-4 and TRBJ2-7, with TRBD1 matching 9 bases. After removal of 7 bases from V and 4 bases from J, the junction contained 8 bases not matched to a gene. The CDR3 is 14 amino acids. The CDR3 bases are TGTGCCAGCACGCGGGGACAGGGCGAGTACGAGCAGTACTTC. Protein product: CASTRGQGEYEQYF.

This clonotype was detected only a few times. V gene TRBV29-1 combines with J gene TRBJ2-7; 7 nucleotides match TRBD2. V lost 6 bases to trimming and J lost 2 bases; unmatched junction nucleotides: 7. Germline V gene data show CDR1 as SQVTM and CDR2 as ANQGSEA. The CDR3 runs 13 residues. CDR3 in DNA: TGCAGCGTAGCCCTAGCGGATCCCTACGAGCAGTACTTC. Its protein is CSVALADPYEQYF.

This clonotype occurred many times. The V call is TRBV29-1, the J call TRBJ2-5; 9 nucleotides line up with TRBD1. This CDR3 contains 16 residues. Germline CDR1 reads SQVTM; CDR2 reads ANQGSEA. J was trimmed by 2 bases and V by 3 bases; bases with no gene match: 10. CDR3 DNA sequence: TGCAGCGTTGAGCTCGCGGACAGGGGAGGACAAGAGACCCAGTACTTC. Protein: CSVELADRGGQETQYF.

This chain joins TRBV29-1 and TRBJ2-7; D gene uncertain. Germline V gene lookup returns CDR1 SQVTM and CDR2 ANQGSEA. Trimming took off 3 bases at V and 3 bases at J, with 6 bases between the two ends. This CDR3 is built from 11 residues. In DNA form, the CDR3 reads TGCAGCGTTGAGAGCCGCTACGAGCAGTACTTC. This codes for CSVESRYEQYF.

CDR3: CASSHQSSGANVLTF. In DNA, the CDR3 is TGTGCCAGCAGTCATCAGAGCTCTGGGGCCAACGTCCTGACTTTC. The chain combines TRBV5-4 with TRBJ2-6; D not resolved. Germline V gene data show CDR1 as SGHNT and CDR2 as YYREEE (reference sequence). The CDR3 consists of 15 residues. V lost 5 bases to trimming and J lost 0 bases, with 9 bases between them.

This clonotype was recorded a few times. This chain joins TRBV4-1 and TRBJ2-7; tentative D call: TRBD1 (5 bases). Germline CDR1 reads MGHRA; CDR2 reads YSYEKL. The CDR3 has 13 amino acids. With 1 base removed from V and 3 bases from J, the gap between germline ends came to 7 bases. CDR3 residues: CASSQGRVYEQYF. The DNA for the CDR3 is TGCGCCAGCAGCCAAGGCAGGGTCTACGAGCAGTACTTC.

The chain carries TRBV5-1 and TRBJ1-5, with D possibly being TRBD1 (5 bases). Germline CDR1 and CDR2: SGHRS and YFSETQ. V shed 0 bases and J shed 7 bases, with 14 bases lying between them. The length of the CDR3 is 15 residues. The CDR3: CASSLGDGGGQPQHF. The CDR3 nucleotides read TGCGCCAGCAGCTTGGGGGACGGGGGTGGACAGCCCCAGCATTTT.

This clonotype has only a few counts. V and J are TRBV20-1 and TRBJ2-1; D is perhaps TRBD2 (5 bases). CDR1 and CDR2 (germline): DFQATT, SNEGSKA (reference sequence). The CDR3 extends over 12 amino acids. V was shortened by 0 bases and J by 13 bases, with 13 bases between the two germline ends. CDR3 sequence (DNA): TGCAGTGCTAGAGAGTCCGGGGAAAGCCAGTTCTTC. Its translation: CSARESGESQFF.

The table lists this clonotype with a few counts. The rearrangement joins TRBV6-1 to TRBJ1-5; 9 bases are a match to TRBD1. V was clipped by 6 bases and J by 4 bases; unmatched bases: 4. The CDR3 runs to 14 residues. The V gene's germline CDR1 is MNHNS and CDR2 SASEGT. CDR3 in DNA: TGTGCCAGCAGGGGAGACAGGGGGAATCAGCCCCAGCATTTT. It codes for CASRGDRGNQPQHF.